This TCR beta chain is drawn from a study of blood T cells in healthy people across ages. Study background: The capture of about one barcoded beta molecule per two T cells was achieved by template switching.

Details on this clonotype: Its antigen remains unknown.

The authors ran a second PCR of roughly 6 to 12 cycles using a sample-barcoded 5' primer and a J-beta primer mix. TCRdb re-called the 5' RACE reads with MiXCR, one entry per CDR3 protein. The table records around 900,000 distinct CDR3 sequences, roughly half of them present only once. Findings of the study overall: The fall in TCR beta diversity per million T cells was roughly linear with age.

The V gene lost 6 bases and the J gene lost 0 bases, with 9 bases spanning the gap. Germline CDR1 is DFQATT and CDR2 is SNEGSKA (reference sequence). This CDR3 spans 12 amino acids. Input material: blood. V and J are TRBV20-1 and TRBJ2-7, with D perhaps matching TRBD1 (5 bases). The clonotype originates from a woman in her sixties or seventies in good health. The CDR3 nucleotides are TGCAGTGCGCAGGGATACTCCTACGAGCAGTACTTC. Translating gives CSAQGYSYEQYF.